The clone carrying this T cell receptor (beta chain) was seen many times. Its specificity is not known. The SP2 primer and nested alpha and beta constant region primers amplified ligated cDNA in four rounds. Blood and skin TCR RNA was reverse transcribed with alpha and beta constant primers. Using its own MiXCR run on the UMI-ligation and nested PCR reads, TCRdb lists one record per CDR3 protein. The sample has over 11,000 distinct CDR3 sequences; less than 5.5% are singletons. Treatment indicated: skin biopsy from PPD injection site in Mantoux-positive individual. TCR cDNA received a 3' ligated oligonucleotide that carried a UMI. Skin biopsies came from PPD injection sites in Mantoux-positive individuals. This entry is derived from a study of naive and memory T cell subsets. General study points: Potentially, T cell activation and differentiation skew this RNA-based measurement. Tuberculin site TCR excess was interpreted as type IV hypersensitivity infiltration.

There are 14 residues in the CDR3. V was pared by 4 bases and J by 1 base, with 11 bases between. CDR1 MGHRA and CDR2 YSYEKL come from the germline V gene. The chain is built from TRBV4-1 and TRBJ2-7; TRBD2 is a possible D gene (5 bases). The clonotype comes from an adult in good health. Sequencing was performed on skin, taken from a tuberculin skin test site. The CDR3, as DNA: TGCGCCAGCAGCCTAGACCGGACTTCCTACGAGCAGTACTTC. Translation: CASSLDRTSYEQYF.